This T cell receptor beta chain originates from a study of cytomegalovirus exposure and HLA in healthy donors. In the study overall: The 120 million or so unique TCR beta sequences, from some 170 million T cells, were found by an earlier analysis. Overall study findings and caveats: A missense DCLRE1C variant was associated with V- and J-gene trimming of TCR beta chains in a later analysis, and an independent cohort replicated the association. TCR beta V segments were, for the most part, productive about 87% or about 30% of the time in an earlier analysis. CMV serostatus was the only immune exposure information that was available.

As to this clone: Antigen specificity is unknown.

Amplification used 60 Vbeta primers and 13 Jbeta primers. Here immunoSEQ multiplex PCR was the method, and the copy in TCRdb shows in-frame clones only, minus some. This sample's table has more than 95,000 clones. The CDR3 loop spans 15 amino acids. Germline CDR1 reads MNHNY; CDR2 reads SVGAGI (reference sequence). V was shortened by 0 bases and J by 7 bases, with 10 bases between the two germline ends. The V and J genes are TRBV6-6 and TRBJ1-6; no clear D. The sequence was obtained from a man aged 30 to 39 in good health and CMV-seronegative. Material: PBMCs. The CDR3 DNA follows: TGTGCCAGCAGTTACTCGACACAGTTCAATTCACCCCTCCACTTT. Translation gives CASSYSTQFNSPLHF.